Listed below are T cell receptor beta chains from one sample, sequenced in a study of shared clonotypes between healthy human individuals. TCRdb's copy holds only in-frame clones and misses some; the assay was immunoSEQ multiplex PCR. The sample records just over 2,000,000 clones, 95% being singletons. The sequencing sample was made of naive CD4+ T cells sorted from blood. Receptors were obtained from a man younger than 35 in good health. Each CDR3 is given with its conserved first and last residue. Fields, in order: J gene, D gene, V gene, clone size, CDR3 DNA, CDR3 protein. D genes are given only for firm matches. Clone sizes are given selectively: once, few, many, or a class where the clone is expanded.

TRBJ2-1 | - | TRBV5-6 | - | TGTGCCAGCAGAGAAGGGGGCAATGAGCAGTTCTTC | CASREGGNEQFF
TRBJ1-2 | - | TRBV5-1 | - | TGCGCCAGCAGTTTAACAACAGTCTTCTATGGCTACACCTTC | CASSLTTVFYGYTF
TRBJ1-1 | TRBD1 | TRBV28 | - | TGTGCCGGTTCCTCACAGGGGAGGTTAGTAAGGAACACTGAAGCTTTCTTT | CAGSSQGRLVRNTEAFF
TRBJ2-7 | - | TRBV7-2 | - | TGTGCCAGCAGCTTAGGTTTTAGCGGAGTCTACGAGCAGTACTTC | CASSLGFSGVYEQYF
TRBJ1-1 | - | TRBV5-6 | - | TGTGCCAGCAGCTTCCCAAGCCCGGGGACTGAAGCTTTCTTT | CASSFPSPGTEAFF
TRBJ2-3 | - | TRBV4-3 | - | TGCGCCAGCAGCCGCCAACGGGGAGCGGGTCACACAGATACGCAGTATTTT | CASSRQRGAGHTDTQYF
TRBJ2-7 | - | TRBV10-3 | - | TGTGCCATCAGTGAGTCCGGGGTGGGACCATTAAACGAGCAGTACTTC | CAISESGVGPLNEQYF
TRBJ1-5 | TRBD1 | TRBV27 | - | TGTGCCAGCAGTTTGGGGCAGGGGGTGAGTCAGCCCCAGCATTTT | CASSLGQGVSQPQHF
TRBJ1-6 | TRBD1 | TRBV6-1 | few | TGTGCCAGCAGCAGAGGGGGCGAAAATTCACCCCTCCACTTT | CASSRGGENSPLHF
TRBJ2-5 | TRBD1 | TRBV29-1 | - | TGCAGCGTTCGGACAGGCCCGGGACAAGAGACCCAGTACTTC | CSVRTGPGQETQYF
TRBJ2-5 | - | TRBV30 | once | TGTGCCTGGAGTAAGCCACCCACGGAGACCCAGTACTTC | CAWSKPPTETQYF
TRBJ2-1 | - | TRBV5-1 | - | TGCGCCAGCAGCTTAGGAGGGGGCCCCTACAATGAGCAGTTCTTC | CASSLGGGPYNEQFF
TRBJ2-7 | TRBD1 | TRBV28 | - | TGTGCCAGCAGTTTAGGGGACAGGGCCCCCTACGAGCAGTACTTC | CASSLGDRAPYEQYF
TRBJ2-3 | - | TRBV11-2 | - | TGTGCCAGCAGCTCCATGACCCCCCCAATGTCTCAGTATTTT | CASSSMTPPMSQYF
TRBJ1-2 | - | TRBV7-2 | - | TGTGCCAGCAGCTTAGAGGCAGGAAACTATGGCTACACCTTC | CASSLEAGNYGYTF
TRBJ1-5 | - | TRBV5-1 | - | TGCGCCAGCAGCTTGGGGTCGGACCCCAATCAGCCCCAGCATTTT | CASSLGSDPNQPQHF
TRBJ2-1 | TRBD2 | TRBV7-2 | - | TGTGCCAGCAGCTTGACTAGCCAGGGCTCCTACAATGAGCAGTTCTTC | CASSLTSQGSYNEQFF
TRBJ2-3 | - | TRBV6-5 | - | TGTGCCAGCATAGCGCCTTCCACAGATACGCAGTATTTT | CASIAPSTDTQYF
TRBJ2-7 | - | TRBV5-1 | - | TGCGCCAGCAGAAAGACGACAGGATACTACGAGCAGTACTTC | CASRKTTGYYEQYF
TRBJ1-5 | - | TRBV18 | once | TGTGCCAGCTCACCAGGGGTTCAACAGCCCCAGCATTTT | CASSPGVQQPQHF
TRBJ2-1 | - | TRBV7-8 | - | TGTGCCAGCAGCTTCGGCCTAGGGACTGAGCAGTTCTTC | CASSFGLGTEQFF
TRBJ2-7 | - | TRBV5-1 | - | TGCGCCAGCAGCTACACAGGGAGCTCCTACGAGCAGTACTTC | CASSYTGSSYEQYF
TRBJ2-7 | - | TRBV6-1 | - | TGTGCCAGCAGTCTGGGGGACCCCTACGAGCAGTACTTC | CASSLGDPYEQYF
TRBJ1-6 | TRBD1 | TRBV30 | - | TGTGCCTGGAGTGGTCCCGGGACAGGGGGGACCACACCCCTCCACTTT | CAWSGPGTGGTTPLHF
TRBJ2-7 | TRBD2 | TRBV19 | - | TGTGCCAGTAGTGTAAGCGGGGGCTCGCCCTACGAGCAGTACTTC | CASSVSGGSPYEQYF
TRBJ2-7 | - | TRBV5-1 | - | TGCGCCAGCCGGGAAGGATCCCTCTACGAGCAGTACTTC | CASREGSLYEQYF
TRBJ2-3 | - | TRBV6-1 | - | TGTGCCAGCCAGGCTACTAGCACAGATACGCAGTATTTT | CASQATSTDTQYF
TRBJ2-6 | TRBD2 | TRBV2 | once | TGTGCCAGCAGCTTGACTAGCGGGGGGATCTCTGGGGCCAACGTCCTGACTTTC | CASSLTSGGISGANVLTF
TRBJ2-5 | TRBD2 | TRBV18 | - | TGTGCCAGCTCCCTAGCGGGAGTCGGGGAGACCCAGTACTTC | CASSLAGVGETQYF
TRBJ2-5 | - | TRBV27 | - | TGTGCCAGCAGTACAACCCGGGACAAAAAGACCCAGTACTTC | CASSTTRDKKTQYF
TRBJ1-1 | - | TRBV18 | - | TGTGCCAGCTCACCACCGATTTCTGGGCTGATTGAAGCTTTCTTT | CASSPPISGLIEAFF
TRBJ2-5 | TRBD1 | TRBV18 | - | TGTGCCAGCTCACTAGGGACAGGGGACCAAGAGACCCAGTACTTC | CASSLGTGDQETQYF
TRBJ2-7 | - | TRBV28 | - | TGTGCCAGCTCACGGACACAGGATCGATCCTACGAGCAGTACTTC | CASSRTQDRSYEQYF
TRBJ2-7 | - | TRBV2 | - | TGTGCCAGCAGCCAGGATTTTATACAGGGTAACGAGCAGTACTTC | CASSQDFIQGNEQYF
TRBJ1-1 | - | TRBV28 | - | TGTGCCACCCGTTTAAGGCAGGGGCGCGCTGAAGCTTTCTTT | CATRLRQGRAEAFF
TRBJ2-3 | TRBD1 | TRBV5-1 | - | TGCGCCAGCAGCTCGGGACAGGGCATTAGGGGAGATACGCAGTATTTT | CASSSGQGIRGDTQYF
TRBJ1-6 | TRBD1 | TRBV28 | few | TGTGCCAGCGACGGGACAGGGAATAATTCACCCCTCCACTTT | CASDGTGNNSPLHF
TRBJ2-5 | - | TRBV4-3 | - | TGCGCCAGCAGCCAAGAGGTTGGAGAGACCCAGTACTTC | CASSQEVGETQYF
TRBJ2-2 | - | TRBV7-2 | - | TGTGCCAGCAGTCAGGACAGCACCGGGGAGCTGTTTTTT | CASSQDSTGELFF
TRBJ2-5 | TRBD1 | TRBV7-8 | - | TGTGCCAGCAGTCGGACAGGGGCCCAACTGGAGACCCAGTACTTC | CASSRTGAQLETQYF
TRBJ2-5 | - | TRBV11-2 | - | TGTGCCAGCAGCCGCACGACAGGCTCTCCCCAAGAGACCCAGTACTTC | CASSRTTGSPQETQYF
TRBJ1-5 | - | TRBV28 | - | TGTGCCAGCTCGGGGCAGACTAGCAATCAGCCCCAGCATTTT | CASSGQTSNQPQHF
TRBJ2-1 | TRBD2 | TRBV9 | few | TGTGCCAGCAGCGTCGCTAGCGGCCTCTACAATGAGCAGTTCTTC | CASSVASGLYNEQFF
TRBJ1-2 | - | TRBV2 | - | TGTGCCAGCAGTGAATACTCGGGCTACACCTTC | CASSEYSGYTF
TRBJ1-2 | - | TRBV4-3 | - | TGCGCCAGCAGCGACCCGGGAATGACAGGTCGTAATGGCTACACCTTC | CASSDPGMTGRNGYTF
TRBJ2-5 | TRBD1 | TRBV2 | once | TGTGCCAGCAGTGCCGGGACAGGGGTTCAAGAGACCCAGTACTTC | CASSAGTGVQETQYF
TRBJ1-2 | TRBD1 | TRBV9 | - | TGTGCCAGCAGCTTCACGGGACAGGGTTCGTATGGCTACACCTTC | CASSFTGQGSYGYTF
TRBJ2-5 | - | TRBV4-1 | - | TGCGCCAGCAGCCAAATGACGGTGGAGACCCAGTACTTC | CASSQMTVETQYF
TRBJ2-2 | - | TRBV7-6 | - | TGTGCCAGCAGCTTTAATTGGGTCACCGGGGAGCTGTTTTTT | CASSFNWVTGELFF
TRBJ1-6 | - | TRBV6-6 | - | TGTGCCAGCAGTTCGACAGATAGAAATTCACCCCTCCACTTT | CASSSTDRNSPLHF
TRBJ2-7 | - | TRBV7-9 | - | TGTGCCAGCAGCTTATTACCGGGCCCAGGTAGGGAGCAGTACTTC | CASSLLPGPGREQYF
TRBJ1-1 | - | TRBV2 | once | TGTGCCAGCAAAGTGGCCACTGAAGCTTTCTTT | CASKVATEAFF
TRBJ2-7 | TRBD2 | TRBV6-6 | - | TGTGCCAGCAGTTACTCGACTAGCGGGACCTACGAGCAGTACTTC | CASSYSTSGTYEQYF
TRBJ1-6 | - | TRBV7-2 | - | TGTGCCAGCAGCTTAGAGGACCTAGGAAGGGATTCACCCCTCCACTTT | CASSLEDLGRDSPLHF
TRBJ2-5 | TRBD2 | TRBV28 | few | TGTGCCAGCAGTTTGGGGACTAGCGGCCAAGAGACCCAGTACTTC | CASSLGTSGQETQYF